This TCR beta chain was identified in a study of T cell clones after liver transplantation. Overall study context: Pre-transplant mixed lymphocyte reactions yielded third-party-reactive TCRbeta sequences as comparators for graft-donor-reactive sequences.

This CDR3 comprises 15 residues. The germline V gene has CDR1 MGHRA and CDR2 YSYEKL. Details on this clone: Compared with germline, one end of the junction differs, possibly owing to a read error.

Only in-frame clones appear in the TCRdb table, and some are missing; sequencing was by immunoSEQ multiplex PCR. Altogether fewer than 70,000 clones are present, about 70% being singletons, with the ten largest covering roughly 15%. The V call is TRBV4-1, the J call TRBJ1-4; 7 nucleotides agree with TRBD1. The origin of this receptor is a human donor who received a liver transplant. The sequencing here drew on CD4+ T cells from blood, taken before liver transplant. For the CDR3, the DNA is TGCGCCAGCAGCCGAAAGGGACAGACTAGTGAAAAACTGTTTTTT. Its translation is CASSRKGQTSEKLFF.